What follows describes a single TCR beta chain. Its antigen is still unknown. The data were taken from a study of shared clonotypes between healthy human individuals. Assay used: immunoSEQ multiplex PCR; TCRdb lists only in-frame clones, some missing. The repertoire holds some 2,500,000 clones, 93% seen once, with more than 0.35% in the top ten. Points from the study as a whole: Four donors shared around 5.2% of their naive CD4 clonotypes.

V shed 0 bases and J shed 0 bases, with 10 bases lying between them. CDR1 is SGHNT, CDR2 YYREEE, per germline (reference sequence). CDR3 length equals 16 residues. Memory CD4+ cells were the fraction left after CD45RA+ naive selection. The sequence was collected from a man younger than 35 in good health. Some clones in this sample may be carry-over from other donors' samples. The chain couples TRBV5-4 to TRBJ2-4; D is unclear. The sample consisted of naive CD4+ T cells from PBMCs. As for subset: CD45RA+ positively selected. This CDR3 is CASSLDLGPAKNIQYF. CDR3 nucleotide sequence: TGTGCCAGCAGCTTGGATTTAGGGCCAGCCAAAAACATTCAGTACTTC.